This TCR beta chain was sequenced in a study of blood T cell repertoires in COVID-19. The method was immunoSEQ multiplex PCR; TCRdb's version includes in-frame clones alone and lacks a portion of them. The sample holds 200,000 to 250,000 clones, approximately 90% seen once. V shed 3 bases, J shed 2 bases, and the junction held 7 bases outside the gene matches. Germline V lookup: CDR1 LNHNV, CDR2 YYDKDF (reference sequence). This CDR3 region has 17 residues. The rearrangement joins TRBV15 to TRBJ2-2; 9 nucleotides align to TRBD2. The sample taken for sequencing was PBMCs or T cells enriched from blood (not recorded which). The TCR sequence derives from a man aged 50 to 60 who had been exposed to COVID-19. Written as DNA, the CDR3 is TGTGCCACCAGCAGGGCCAGCGGGAGGCCAAACACCGGGGAGCTGTTTTTT. It yields the protein CATSRASGRPNTGELFF.